Following are 25 T cell receptor beta chains from one sample sequenced in a study of shared clonotypes between healthy human individuals. The table came from immunoSEQ multiplex PCR; TCRdb's copy has only in-frame clones and leaves some out. The sample contains about 2.5 million clones, less than 95% of which appear only once. Sequencing input: naive CD4+ T cells from PBMCs. Subset: CD45RA+ positively selected. These receptors originate from a man between 18 and 29 years old in good health. Some clones in this sample may be carry-over from other donors' samples.

This chain links TRBV5-6 with TRBJ2-7; D uncertain. With 2 bases removed from V and 4 bases from J, the gap between germline ends came to 16 bases. The CDR3 runs to 15 residues. The V gene's germline CDR1 is SGHDT and CDR2 YYEEEE. The CDR3 reads CASSFPVAASYEQYF. CDR3 sequence (DNA): TGTGCCAGCAGCTTCCCCGTAGCTGCCAGTTACGAGCAGTACTTC.

The chain joins TRBV28 to TRBJ2-3, with D possibly being TRBD2 (5 bases). The CDR3 sequence is 12 residues long. The germline CDR1 and CDR2 sequences are MDHEN and SYDVKM. Trimming left V 8 bases short and J 3 bases short, with 9 bases between. CDR3: CASGLRTDTQYF. CDR3 sequence (DNA): TGTGCCAGCGGACTCCGTACAGATACGCAGTATTTT.

V and J are TRBV15 and TRBJ1-1; the D is unclear. The CDR3 totals 13 residues. Germline V CDR1 and CDR2: LNHNV, YYDKDF (reference sequence). V lost 1 base and J lost 7, with 10 bases in between. CDR3 in DNA: TGTGCCACCAGCAGAGTGGCGGAGGATGAAGCTTTCTTT. As protein: CATSRVAEDEAFF.

This sequence joins TRBV18 and TRBJ1-2, with 7 bases lining up with TRBD1. V lost 3 bases and J lost 2; bases outside the gene matches: 15. Germline V gene sequence: CDR1 KGHSH, CDR2 LQKENI. The CDR3 consists of 18 residues. The CDR3 protein is CASSPGLTGPETNYGYTF. The CDR3 bases are TGTGCCAGCTCACCGGGATTGACAGGGCCCGAGACGAACTATGGCTACACCTTC.

This clone showed up just once. The chain recombines TRBV28 with TRBJ2-1; 9 bases match TRBD2. V lost 1 base and J lost 7; bases outside the gene matches: 8. This CDR3 is built from 16 residues. Germline CDR1 and CDR2: MDHEN and SYDVKM. CDR3 DNA sequence: TGTGCCAGCAGTTTATCGGCGGGAGGGTCCTTTAATGAGCAGTTCTTC. Amino acids: CASSLSAGGSFNEQFF.

This chain connects TRBV11-3 to TRBJ2-7; 13 nucleotides agree with TRBD2. The CDR3 sequence is 16 residues long. The ends lost 5 bases at V and 4 bases at J; junction bases unmatched: 8. Looked up from germline, CDR1 is SGHNT and CDR2 is YENEEA. CDR3 sequence (DNA): TGTGCCAGCAGCCCGGGGGGACTAGCGGGATTATACGAGCAGTACTTC. As protein: CASSPGGLAGLYEQYF.

The chain links TRBV18 to TRBJ1-1; D unclear. The germline V gene has CDR1 KGHSH and CDR2 LQKENI. This CDR3 is 12 amino acids long. V dropped 1 base and J dropped 7 bases, with 7 bases sitting between them. CDR3 loop: CASSPRLDEAFF. In DNA form, the CDR3 reads TGTGCCAGCTCACCACGTTTGGATGAAGCTTTCTTT. Based on the CDR3 plus reference TRBV18 and TRBJ1-1, the full variable domain is NAGVMQNPRHLVRRRGQEARLRCSPMKGHSHVYWYRQLPEEGLKFMVYLQKENIIDESGMPKERFSAEFPKEGPSILRIQQVVRGDSAAYFCASSPRLDEAFFGQGTRLTVV.

V is TRBV28 and J is TRBJ1-4; D perhaps matches TRBD1 (6 bases). The CDR3 contains 13 residues. CDR1 is MDHEN, CDR2 SYDVKM, per germline. V lost 6 bases and J 8 bases, leaving 13 bases between the germline ends. CDR3 residues: CASRTQGGEKLFF. The CDR3 nucleotides read TGTGCCAGCAGGACACAGGGAGGGGAAAAACTGTTTTTT.

The CDR3 spells CSVGSRDYEQYF. The DNA for the CDR3 is TGCAGCGTTGGTTCTAGGGACTACGAGCAGTACTTC. This chain uses TRBV29-1 with TRBJ2-7, with D unresolved. Trimming removed 4 bases at V and 3 bases at J, with 10 bases between. This CDR3 is 12 amino acids long. Germline CDR1 and CDR2: SQVTM and ANQGSEA.

On this clone: Within the sample, other DNA sequences also encode this same CDR3. The chain uses TRBV29-1 and TRBJ1-1; 7 nucleotides match TRBD1. V lost 7 bases to trimming and J lost 1 base; unmatched junction nucleotides: 6. The length of the CDR3 is 13 residues. CDR1 is SQVTM, CDR2 ANQGSEA, per germline. The CDR3: CSARTGENTEAFF. The CDR3 coding sequence is TGCAGCGCTCGGACAGGAGAGAACACTGAAGCTTTCTTT.

The chain couples TRBV6-5 to TRBJ2-7; 10 bases match TRBD1. CDR1 is MNHEY and CDR2 is SVGAGI in the germline V gene. This CDR3 has 14 amino acids. The V and J ends lost 7 bases and 2 bases, in that order; junction bases with no gene match: 5. The CDR3 region is CASNPGQGPYEQYF. CDR3 bases: TGTGCCAGCAACCCGGGACAGGGGCCCTACGAGCAGTACTTC.

This chain connects TRBV28 to TRBJ2-7; unclear D gene. The germline V and J ends were trimmed by 10 bases and 3 bases, with 13 bases remaining between them. Germline V CDR1 and CDR2: MDHEN, SYDVKM. This CDR3 is 12 amino acids long. CDR3: CATKTDLYEQYF. In nucleotides, the CDR3 is TGTGCCACCAAAACAGATCTCTACGAGCAGTACTTC.

The chain joins TRBV5-1 to TRBJ2-3; 9 bases align to TRBD2. The CDR3 runs to 17 residues. V shed 6 bases and J 0 bases; nucleotides not matched to a gene: 11. The germline CDR1 and CDR2 sequences are SGHRS and YFSETQ. CDR3 sequence reads: CASKSASGTPSTDTQYF. In DNA, the CDR3 is TGCGCCAGCAAGTCGGCTAGCGGGACCCCTAGCACAGATACGCAGTATTTT.

The V call is TRBV9, the J call TRBJ1-2; 9 nucleotides agree with TRBD1. The CDR3 is 14 amino acids. The germline V gene encodes CDR1 SGDLS and CDR2 YYNGEE. The V gene end was trimmed by 0 bases and the J gene end by 8 bases; junction bases not matched to a gene: 5. CDR3: CASSVEDRGVGYTF. In nucleotides, the CDR3 is TGTGCCAGCAGCGTAGAAGACAGGGGGGTAGGCTACACCTTC.

The J gene is TRBJ1-3, the V gene TRBV13, with unresolved D. Germline V CDR1 and CDR2: PRHDT, FYEKMQ (reference sequence). Trimming removed 0 bases from V and 3 bases from J, with 3 bases in between. The CDR3 loop spans 13 amino acids. This chain's CDR3 is CASSLGDGNTIYF. CDR3 DNA sequence: TGTGCCAGCAGCTTAGGCGATGGAAACACCATATATTTT.

The rearrangement joins TRBV20-1 to TRBJ1-6; D uncertain. This CDR3 is 11 amino acids long. Per the germline V gene, CDR1 is DFQATT and CDR2 is SNEGSKA (reference sequence). Trimming took off 1 base at V and 10 bases at J, with 5 bases between the two ends. CDR3 residues: CSARAGSPLHF. CDR3 DNA: TGCAGTGCTAGAGCTGGCTCACCCCTCCACTTT.

This chain links TRBV9 with TRBJ2-5; a possible D gene is TRBD2 (5 bases). From germline, CDR1 is SGDLS and CDR2 YYNGEE. There are 16 residues in the CDR3. The V end lost 4 bases, the J end lost 5 bases, and 21 bases lay between the germline ends. The CDR3 reads CASSPGRPGVRETQYF. The CDR3 DNA reads TGTGCCAGCAGCCCCGGGCGGCCCGGGGTTAGGGAGACCCAGTACTTC.

The V call is TRBV5-4, the J call TRBJ2-5; the match to TRBD2 covers 10 bases. This CDR3 contains 16 residues. Germline CDR1 is SGHNT and CDR2 is YYREEE (reference sequence). V was pared by 4 bases and J by 5 bases, with 11 bases of the junction left unmatched. CDR3 nucleotide sequence: TGTGCCAGCAGCCCCGGCACACTAGCGGGACTGGAGACCCAGTACTTC. Translated: CASSPGTLAGLETQYF.

Concerning this clone itself: The identical CDR3 is also encoded by other nucleotide sequences in the sample. The chain is built from TRBV14 and TRBJ2-1; 9 nucleotides agree with TRBD2. This CDR3 has 15 amino acids. After removal of 4 bases from V and 2 bases from J, the junction contained 3 bases not matched to a gene. Germline CDR1 is SGHDN and CDR2 is FVKESK. DNA for the CDR3: TGTGCCAGCAGCCCTTTAGCGGGAGCCTACAATGAGCAGTTCTTC. It is translated as CASSPLAGAYNEQFF.

On this clone: Other DNA sequences in the same sample also yield this CDR3. J is TRBJ1-5 and V is TRBV10-3, with D unclear. V was pared by 0 bases and J by 7 bases, with 10 bases between. In germline, CDR1 is ENHRY, CDR2 SYGVKD. The CDR3 has 14 amino acids. The CDR3 loop reads CAISESGEGQPQHF. The DNA for the CDR3 is TGTGCCATCAGTGAGTCAGGAGAGGGCCAGCCCCAGCATTTT.

The chain recombines TRBV19 with TRBJ1-5; D might be TRBD1 (5 bases). The ends were cut back, 3 bases at V and 6 bases at J, with 12 bases in the middle. Germline V gene lookup returns CDR1 LNHDA and CDR2 SQIVND (reference sequence). The CDR3 has 14 amino acids. Here the CDR3 reads CASSIGAVGQPQHF. CDR3 coding DNA: TGTGCCAGTAGTATCGGGGCAGTTGGTCAGCCCCAGCATTTT.

The chain employs TRBV6-1 and TRBJ1-1; D gene uncertain. Germline V gene sequence: CDR1 MNHNS, CDR2 SASEGT. Trimming took 6 bases from V and 4 from J, leaving 6 bases between them. The CDR3 is 11 amino acids. In DNA, the CDR3 is TGTGCCAGCAGCCGGGGCACTGAAGCTTTCTTT. As protein: CASSRGTEAFF.

The chain combines TRBV4-1 with TRBJ1-4, with D unresolved. CDR3 length: 13 amino acids. V was trimmed by 4 bases and J by 5 bases, leaving 8 bases between them. Germline CDR1 and CDR2: MGHRA and YSYEKL. The CDR3 DNA sequence: TGCGCCAGCAGCCTCCTTATCAATGAAAAACTGTTTTTT. Translating gives CASSLLINEKLFF.

This chain's CDR3 is CASSFGQGETQYF. The CDR3 DNA follows: TGTGCCAGCAGTTTCGGACAGGGGGAGACCCAGTACTTC. The rearrangement links TRBV27 to TRBJ2-5, with 9 bases lining up with TRBD1. CDR3 length equals 13 residues. Trimming removed 3 bases from V and 5 bases from J; junction bases left unmatched: 1. Germline loops: CDR1 MNHEY, CDR2 SMNVEV (reference sequence).

The chain combines TRBV11-1 with TRBJ2-3; TRBD2 matches 8 bases. V lost 3 bases, J lost 8 bases, and 13 bases stayed unmatched. In germline, CDR1 is SGHAT, CDR2 FQDESV (reference sequence). The CDR3 runs 16 residues. The CDR3 DNA is TGTGCCAGCAGCTTCACACAGCCCACTAGCGGTATTACGCAGTATTTT. It translates to CASSFTQPTSGITQYF.